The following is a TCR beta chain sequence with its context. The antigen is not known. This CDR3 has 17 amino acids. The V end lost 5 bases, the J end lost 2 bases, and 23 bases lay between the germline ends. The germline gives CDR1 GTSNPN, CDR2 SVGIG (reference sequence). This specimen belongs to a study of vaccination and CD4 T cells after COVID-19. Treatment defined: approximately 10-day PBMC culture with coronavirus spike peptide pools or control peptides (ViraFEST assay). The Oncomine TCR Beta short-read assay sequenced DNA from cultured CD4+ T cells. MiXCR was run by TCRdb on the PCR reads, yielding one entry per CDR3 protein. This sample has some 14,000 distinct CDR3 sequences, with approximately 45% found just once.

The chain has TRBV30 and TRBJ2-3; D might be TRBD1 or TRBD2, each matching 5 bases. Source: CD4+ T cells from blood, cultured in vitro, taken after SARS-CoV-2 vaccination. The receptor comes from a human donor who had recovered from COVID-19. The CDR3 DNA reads TGTGCCTGGGGTCCACTAAGAACCCGGGGCTTCACAGATACGCAGTATTTT. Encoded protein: CAWGPLRTRGFTDTQYF.